One and the same sample provided the 23 T cell receptor beta chains below, sequenced in a study of control samples from healthy donors and cancer patients. TCRdb's table, derived via immunoSEQ multiplex PCR, lists solely in-frame clones and lacks some. This sample has around 41,000 clones; around 88% occur once, and the top ten carry under 25%. Material: PBMCs. The receptors derive from a woman aged 55-69 years with lung cancer.

The chain links TRBV18 to TRBJ1-2; 7 bases align to TRBD1. J gave up 5 bases and V 3 bases, and 12 bases lay outside the gene matches. The germline CDR1 and CDR2 sequences are KGHSH and LQKENI. This CDR3 is built from 16 residues. CDR3 nucleotide sequence: TGTGCCAGCTCACCTGACGGACAGGCAGTCGCGTATGGCTACACCTTC. It specifies CASSPDGQAVAYGYTF.

This clone was recorded only once. This chain connects TRBV7-9 to TRBJ2-7, with 13 positions matching TRBD2. The CDR3 extends over 15 amino acids. The V and J ends lost 5 bases and 5 bases, in that order; junction bases with no gene match: 6. Germline V gene lookup returns CDR1 SEHNR and CDR2 FQNEAQ (reference sequence). In DNA form, the CDR3 reads TGTGCCAGCAGCCCGGGACTAGCGGGACTCAACGAGCAGTACTTC. Protein sequence: CASSPGLAGLNEQYF. Complete variable domain (other parts from reference TRBV7-9 and TRBJ2-7): DTGVSQNPRHKITKRGQNVTFRCDPISEHNRLYWYRQTLGQGPEFLTYFQNEAQLEKSRLLSDRFSAERPKGSFSTLEIQRTEQGDSAMYLCASSPGLAGLNEQYFGPGTRLTVT.

The chain combines TRBV5-4 with TRBJ2-1, with TRBD1 as a possible D gene (6 bases). Trimming stripped 1 base from V and 1 base from J, with 6 bases between. Germline V gene data show CDR1 as SGHNT and CDR2 as YYREEE (reference sequence). This CDR3 is built from 14 residues. The CDR3 DNA reads TGTGCCAGCAGCTTGAGGGGGTCCTACAATGAGCAGTTCTTC. Translated: CASSLRGSYNEQFF.

Only a few counts were recorded for this clone. V usage is TRBV19 and J usage is TRBJ1-1; TRBD1 matches 8 bases. CDR1 LNHDA and CDR2 SQIVND come from the germline V gene (reference sequence). The CDR3 is 14 residues long. With 9 bases clipped from V and 2 bases from J, the junction kept 8 bases outside the gene matches. The CDR3 DNA reads TGTGCCAGCAAACAGGGGGTATTTAACACTGAAGCTTTCTTT. This codes for CASKQGVFNTEAFF.

This clone has a single count. The chain is built from TRBV7-3 and TRBJ2-1; TRBD1 aligns across 8 bases. Germline loops: CDR1 SGHTA, CDR2 FQGTGA. V trimming: 4 bases; J trimming: 3 bases; junction bases outside the gene matches: 5. CDR3 size: 15 residues. The DNA of the CDR3 is TGTGCCAGCAGCTCACAGGGGACAGGCTACAATGAGCAGTTCTTC. It codes for CASSSQGTGYNEQFF.

The chain carries TRBV7-3 and TRBJ2-5; 14 nucleotides align to TRBD2. The V segment lost 3 bases and the J segment 4 bases; nucleotides outside the gene matches: 7. The CDR3 runs 17 residues. CDR1 is SGHTA and CDR2 is FQGTGA in the germline V gene. CDR3 residues: CASSFGTSGSGRETQYF. The CDR3 nucleotides read TGTGCCAGCAGCTTCGGGACTAGCGGGAGCGGGCGAGAGACCCAGTACTTC.

CDR3: CASSSGRANEQFF. In nucleotides, the CDR3 is TGTGCCTCTTCTAGCGGGAGGGCCAATGAGCAGTTCTTC. The chain recombines TRBV30 with TRBJ2-1; 12 bases are shared with TRBD2. J was trimmed by 6 bases and V by 7 bases; bases with no gene match: 4. CDR3 length equals 13 residues. The V gene's germline CDR1 is GTSNPN and CDR2 SVGIG (reference sequence).

This clone was observed once. The gene calls are TRBV5-1 and TRBJ2-7; 14 nucleotides line up with TRBD2. Trimming removed 4 bases from V and 5 bases from J; junction bases left unmatched: 11. This CDR3 has 17 residues. CDR1 is SGHRS, CDR2 YFSETQ, per germline. CDR3 region: CASSRGTSGGRWNEQYF. The CDR3 nucleotides read TGCGCCAGCAGCCGCGGGACTAGCGGGGGCCGTTGGAACGAGCAGTACTTC.

This chain links TRBV9 with TRBJ1-1; D ambiguous. CDR1 and CDR2 (germline): SGDLS, YYNGEE. V was trimmed by 0 bases and J by 5 bases, leaving 8 bases between them. The CDR3 spans 13 residues. The DNA for the CDR3 is TGTGCCAGCAGCGTAGGAATGATGACTGAAGCTTTCTTT. Protein: CASSVGMMTEAFF.

This clone was recorded only once. The chain uses TRBV18 and TRBJ2-1; D is possibly TRBD1 (5 bases). CDR1 KGHSH and CDR2 LQKENI come from the germline V gene. V was cut by 8 bases and J by 7 bases, with 9 bases left in between. The CDR3 totals 11 residues. CDR3 bases: TGTGCCAGCGCCAGGGAAAATGAGCAGTTCTTC. Translation: CASARENEQFF.

The J gene is TRBJ2-1, the V gene TRBV6-5; 9 positions agree with TRBD2. CDR1 MNHEY and CDR2 SVGAGI come from the germline V gene. Trimming took 6 bases from V and 9 from J; bases not matched to a gene: 9. The CDR3 totals 14 residues. The CDR3 here is CASRVASGVGEQFF. CDR3 nucleotides: TGTGCCAGCAGGGTGGCTAGCGGGGTAGGTGAGCAGTTCTTC.

The rearrangement links TRBV6-5 to TRBJ2-7; TRBD1 matches 7 bases. This CDR3 is 12 amino acids long. Germline values: CDR1 MNHEY, CDR2 SVGAGI. V lost 4 bases to trimming and J lost 5 bases; unmatched junction nucleotides: 2. For the CDR3, the DNA is TGTGCCAGCAGTTTGACAGGGAACGAGCAGTACTTC. Its translation is CASSLTGNEQYF.

This chain joins TRBV30 and TRBJ1-6; D ambiguous. V dropped 0 bases and J dropped 8 bases, with 11 bases sitting between them. Germline V gene lookup returns CDR1 GTSNPN and CDR2 SVGIG (reference sequence). The CDR3 spans 14 residues. CDR3 protein: CAWSVGERDSPLHF. In DNA form, the CDR3 reads TGTGCCTGGAGTGTGGGAGAGAGGGATTCACCCCTCCACTTT. The full variable domain, with the rest looked up from reference TRBV30 and TRBJ1-6, is SQTIHQWPATLVQPVGSPLSLECTVEGTSNPNLYWYRQAAGRGLQLLFYSVGIGQISSEVPQNLSASRPQDRQFILSSKKLLLSDSGFYLCAWSVGERDSPLHFGNGTRLTVT.

This rearrangement joins TRBV7-9 to TRBJ1-4; 8 nucleotides align to TRBD1. V shed 5 bases and J 0 bases; nucleotides not matched to a gene: 8. The CDR3 totals 17 residues. The germline V gene encodes CDR1 SEHNR and CDR2 FQNEAQ (reference sequence). The CDR3 bases are TGTGCCAGCAGCCCTATTACAGGGGGGGCAACTAATGAAAAACTGTTTTTT. It specifies CASSPITGGATNEKLFF.

The chain links TRBV3-1 (or the pseudogene TRBV3-2) to TRBJ2-1; D unresolved. Germline V gene lookup returns CDR1 LGHDT and CDR2 YNNKEL (reference sequence). The CDR3 contains 16 residues. V lost 3 bases to trimming and J lost 0 bases, with 12 bases between them. CDR3 bases: TGTGCCAGCAGCCAGGGCCCCCCCTTCTCCTACAATGAGCAGTTCTTC. Its protein is CASSQGPPFSYNEQFF.

The genes are TRBV5-4 and TRBJ2-7; 11 bases are a match to TRBD1. The V segment lost 4 bases and the J segment 5 bases; nucleotides outside the gene matches: 11. The CDR3 has 16 residues. CDR1 is SGHNT and CDR2 is YYREEE in the germline V gene (reference sequence). The CDR3: CASSLGPDRGRDEQYF. As DNA, the CDR3 is TGTGCCAGCAGCCTGGGGCCGGACAGGGGGCGCGACGAGCAGTACTTC. Looking up the rest from reference TRBV5-4 and TRBJ2-7 gives the full variable domain: ETGVTQSPTHLIKTRGQQVTLRCSSQSGHNTVSWYQQALGQGPQFIFQYYREEENGRGNFPPRFSGLQFPNYSSELNVNALELDDSALYLCASSLGPDRGRDEQYFGPGTRLTVT.

A remark on this clone: The junction departs from germline at one end; a sequencing error may be responsible. This chain uses TRBV7-3 with TRBJ1-1; D unresolved. This CDR3 region has 14 residues. Germline V gene lookup returns CDR1 SGHTA and CDR2 FQGTGA. CDR3 sequence (DNA): TGTGCCAGCAGCCCAACAAACGGAGCAGGTGAAGCTTCCTTT. Amino acid sequence: CASSPTNGAGEASF.

This clone was counted once. The chain has TRBV2 and TRBJ1-6, with 8 bases matching TRBD1. The J segment lost 7 bases and the V segment lost 8 bases, leaving 4 bases of the junction unmatched. This CDR3 is built from 13 residues. Per germline, CDR1 SNHLY and CDR2 FYNNEI. The CDR3 region is CASRGTGNSPLHF. The CDR3 DNA reads as TGTGCCAGCCGGGGGACAGGCAATTCACCCCTCCACTTT.

The count of this clone is one. This chain links TRBV2 with TRBJ2-2; D is possibly TRBD1 (5 bases). The CDR3 length is 12 residues. Germline V CDR1 and CDR2: SNHLY, FYNNEI. V lost 4 bases and J 6 bases, leaving 6 bases between the germline ends. The DNA for the CDR3 is TGTGCCAGCAGTGTGGGGCCCGGGGAGCTGTTTTTT. Encoded protein: CASSVGPGELFF.

The chain recombines TRBV5-4 with TRBJ1-2, with D unresolved. The CDR3 totals 13 residues. Per germline, CDR1 SGHNT and CDR2 YYREEE (reference sequence). The ends were cut back, 0 bases at V and 8 bases at J, with 11 bases in the middle. The CDR3 nucleotides read TGTGCCAGCAGCTTGGGGATCAAAGGGGGCTACACCTTC. This encodes CASSLGIKGGYTF.

The V call is TRBV5-1, the J call TRBJ2-3; TRBD2 might be the D (5 bases). CDR1 is SGHRS, CDR2 YFSETQ, per germline. This CDR3 has 17 residues. With 0 bases removed from V and 0 bases from J, the gap between germline ends came to 14 bases. As DNA, the CDR3 is TGCGCCAGCAGCTTGGCCAGGAGGCAGCTTAGCACAGATACGCAGTATTTT. Translation gives CASSLARRQLSTDTQYF.

Regarding this clone: This sample includes further DNA sequences coding for the same CDR3. The chain employs TRBV11-3 and TRBJ1-1, with unresolved D. Per germline, CDR1 SGHNT and CDR2 YENEEA. V was trimmed by 3 bases and J by 1 base, leaving 6 bases between them. The CDR3 sequence is 13 residues long. CDR3 nucleotides: TGTGCCAGCAGCTTCGAGGAGAACACTGAAGCTTTCTTT. Protein: CASSFEENTEAFF.

The rearrangement links TRBV6-5 to TRBJ1-1; tentatively, D is TRBD1 (6 bases). The CDR3 spans 15 residues. Germline loops: CDR1 MNHEY, CDR2 SVGAGI. V was clipped by 6 bases and J by 4 bases, with 18 bases between them. The CDR3 DNA follows: TGTGCCAGCAGCCGAACGGACAGCCTACGCACTGAAGCTTTCTTT. This translates into CASSRTDSLRTEAFF.